Below, one T cell receptor beta chain is given with its context. Its target antigen remains unknown. No base-level quality is on record; no much larger clone is a single base apart. This specimen belongs to a study of cytomegalovirus exposure and HLA in healthy donors (dated by TCRdb to 2015 to 2018). Describing the broader study: An earlier analysis of a few hundred of the donors reported about 300 Gb of sequence data and 95 million to 120 million unique TCR beta sequences obtained from 150 million to 200 million T cells. To study patterns of TCR occurrence, a later analysis re-analyzed previously published TCR beta repertoires from just over 650 donors and added high-resolution HLA genotyping. Using immunosequencing, the study profiled T cell repertoires from 666 subjects and related those repertoires to cytomegalovirus serostatus. An earlier analysis of some 500 of the donors applied high-throughput TCR beta sequencing to assess whether each TCR beta V gene segment acted as functional or pseudogenic. Alongside the repertoire data, information on donor age, sex, ethnicity and CMV serostatus was compiled. All discovery cohort repertoires had been generated using a single sequencing platform. Genome-wide SNP genotypes for about 65% of the roughly 670 donors were used in a later genetic analysis, which treated that subset as a discovery cohort. The genetic ancestry cluster associated with self-reported Caucasian donors included roughly four fifths of the roughly 380 genotyped donors. The study aimed to test whether signatures of past pathogen exposure could be identified by cataloging public T cell receptors. About five DR-DQ haplotypes were handled as single units for association and clustering because linkage in the cohort was strong. Typing coverage differed by locus: A, B, C, DRB1 and DQB1 were typed in about 629-640 donors, DQA1 in about 500, DPA1 in 600 to 610, and DPB1 in 450 to 490. The study combined high-throughput TCR immunosequencing, statistical association of individual TCRs with disease status, and machine learning to predict cytomegalovirus infection status. About 280 gigabases of sequencing data and 70 million to 100 million unique TCR sequences made up an early release that covered nearly 650 HLA-typed donors. HLA typing covered class I and class II loci at four-digit resolution. Along with the approximately 650-subject first cohort, a separate validation cohort of some 130 different subjects was used. Across 300 to 500 genotyped donors of the cohort, an average of roughly 230,000 unique TCR beta nucleotide sequences per donor were sequenced, and 15% to 20% of those sequences were non-productive. Rather than drawing on any new phenotypic data, the later analysis identified candidate immune exposures from TCR beta sequences and the way those sequences occurred across donors. Overall results and qualifications from the work: A further reported finding was that TCR beta sequences accurately predicted the HLA-A and HLA-B alleles for most subjects in the first cohort. The only immune exposure information available for the cohort was CMV serostatus. Seventeen rarely observed V segments, including chromosome 9 orphons, were excluded from the earlier analysis of about 600 of the donors because counts were too low. While some public TCRs were present in many individuals, most TCR sequences turned up only very rarely across donors. In a later analysis, HLA-associated TCR beta chains were found to be more clonally expanded and to have lower generation probabilities than equally common non-associated chains. In the study, approximately 160 TCR beta chains were listed as associated with cytomegalovirus. Because HLA typing was unavailable for some donors at each locus, only the typed subset was used in association tests. A later analysis associated 15,000 to 20,000 TCR beta sequences with specific HLA alleles at a false discovery rate of 0.05. A later analysis found that most CMV-associated TCR beta chains appeared HLA-restricted, with HLA associations seemingly driven largely by CMV exposure. In this cohort, only TCR beta chains were sequenced, and detectable features were limited by the absence of alpha or paired-chain data. Some IMGT-functional V segments, including TRBV6-2 and TRBV6-3, could not be told apart with the 87-base-pair reads, so those segments were excluded. A later genetic analysis reported fewer N-insertions in productive TCRs among donors in an Asian-associated ancestry cluster than the roughly 700-donor mean. In a later analysis, several top co-occurrence clusters were reported to appear linked to parvovirus B19, influenza, CMV and Epstein-Barr virus. Three of the identified cytomegalovirus-associated TCR beta chains were confirmed in vitro to be specific for cytomegalovirus antigens. The authors suggested that the approach could potentially be generalized to other disease states and immunological phenotypes. Strong co-occurrence of HLA alleles, especially DR and DQ, made assigning TCR associations to individual alleles difficult. Cytomegalovirus status was reported to be diagnosed by the classifier with high specificity and sensitivity in both the original and validation cohorts. In an earlier analysis of 500 to 650 of the donors, most TCR beta V segments appeared in productive rearrangements about 87% or about 30% of the time, broadly matching IMGT annotations. A cluster of highly shared sequence variants was judged likely to represent a technical artifact of the sequencing pipeline. A later analysis found that TCR association rates varied across HLA loci, with DRB1 alleles showing the most associated TCRs and HLA-C alleles the fewest. Correlated functional status among segregating V segments might be attributable to linkage disequilibrium, but an unknown experimental factor could not be ruled out. The presence/absence analyses assumed that sequencing depth was roughly uniform across donors, and that assumption may not be true. V-gene and J-gene trimming of TCR beta chains was associated with a missense DCLRE1C variant in a later genetic analysis, and the association was replicated in an independent cohort.

The library was produced with the immunoSEQ multiplex PCR assay. For the multiplex PCR, a mixture combining 60 forward primers for TCR Vbeta segments and 13 reverse primers for TCR Jbeta segments was used. Amplification of the CDR3 region of rearranged TCR beta genes was performed with a multiplex PCR assay on genomic DNA. The amplified TCR beta libraries were sequenced on the Illumina HiSeq System as 87-base-pair reads. Concerning the study's data processing: In a later analysis, some 80 million unique TCR beta chains were counted across the 500 to 850 repertoires, and approximately 11 million of these chains were shared by at least two donors. Raw reads were error-corrected and collapsed into unique sequences by a nearest-neighbor algorithm in which closely related sequences were merged to remove PCR and sequencing errors. V, D and J gene segments were assigned by aligning CDR3 sequences to IMGT reference sequences. For a sequence to be retained, a match of at least six nucleotides to both a V gene segment and a J gene segment was required. Rearrangements were classified as productive when the CDR3 lacked stop codons and remained in frame with V and J, and all other rearrangements were classified as non-productive. Following IMGT convention, CDR3 was defined as the stretch from the second conserved V-encoded cysteine up to the conserved J-encoded phenylalanine. Sequences without an unambiguous match to a single V gene segment were excluded from the earlier analysis of a few hundred of the donors. In an earlier analysis of a few hundred of the donors, V segments were called functional above 56.7% productive rearrangements and were called segregating when the between-donor standard deviation exceeded 5%. A statistical classification framework was developed to diagnose cytomegalovirus status using the catalog of TCR beta chain sequences. A later analysis assigned V and J genes by comparing TCR nucleotide sequences with IMGT/GENE-DB human TR gene sequences. Using the TCRdist pipeline, a later analysis assigned CDR3 sequences along with most-parsimonious VDJ recombination scenarios. In a later analysis, each TCR beta chain was defined by its CDR3 amino acid sequence together with its V-gene family, and reads lacking a unique V-gene family were excluded. To address suspected cross-contamination and a sequencing artifact, a later analysis removed a few hundred highly shared, low-generation-probability nucleotide sequences. In a later analysis, a clonal expansion index for each public chain was calculated from normalized within-repertoire ranks of inferred template counts. Generation probabilities in a later analysis came from a VDJ recombination model fitted to out-of-frame rearrangements, and those results were checked against IGoR. A later analysis scored TCR-TCR, TCR-HLA and TCR-CMV co-occurrence with hypergeometric tests, applying a repertoire-size bias correction to TCR pairs. False discovery rates were estimated in a later analysis by permuting HLA or CMV assignments 20 times. In a later analysis, co-occurring TCRs were grouped with DBSCAN, and TCRdist sequence similarity was added when clustering was performed within HLA-allele-positive subsets. Repertoires with fewer than 30,000 or more than 120,000 public chains, plus five repertoires with anomalous nucleotide sharing, were excluded from co-occurrence clustering. Drawn from immuneACCESS, this table holds only the in-frame rearrangements with V and J called that TCRdb kept. Clones are partly lost; checked studies trace under half to an unresolved V gene and leave the rest unexplained. V and J calls and clone size are as listed in that table; D and trimming were resolved from the DNA. The sample records some 120,000 clones, about 81% of which are singletons. The ten largest clones capture about 1.8% of the sample.

The cohort consisted of 600 to 750 healthy bone marrow donors. At the time of sampling, all cohort members were nominally healthy, though unrecorded immune exposures were likely present. The donor tested CMV seronegative, placing the donor among the 350 to 400 seronegative members of the cohort. A peripheral blood sample was collected from each donor, and TCR beta sequencing was performed on peripheral blood mononuclear cells. Genomic DNA was extracted from the blood cell samples with the Qiagen DNeasy Blood Extraction Kit. The CDR3 goes from the cysteine to the phenylalanine over 13 residues. The CDR3 DNA has 39 bases and is translated from base 1. Taken from the germline V gene (reference sequence), the CDR1 and CDR2 loops are LNHDA and SQIVND. Trimming at the junction amounts to 7 bases on V and 0 bases on J, and the germline ends lie 9 bases apart.

The chain uses TRBV19 and TRBJ1-2, with no reliable assignment of the D segment. What was sequenced was PBMCs. The sequence was obtained from a man aged 40-49 years in good health and CMV-seronegative. The CDR3 has the sequence CASNEGANYGYTF. The DNA is TGTGCCAGTAACGAGGGAGCTAACTATGGCTACACCTTC.